This TCR beta chain is from a study of technical replicates of blood from several donors. Data came from immunoSEQ multiplex PCR; TCRdb stores just in-frame clones and leaves some out. This sample has roughly 79,000 clones, with roughly nine tenths found just once. The source of this sequence is a human donor in good health. Some clones in this sample may be carry-over from other donors' samples. The sample was T cells isolated from PBMCs.

The CDR3 DNA reads as TGCGCCAGCAGCTTGGGTACCGCTACCTACAATGAGCAGTTCTTC. Amino acid sequence: CASSLGTATYNEQFF. The chain has TRBV5-1 and TRBJ2-1; D is uncertain. Germline-derived CDR1 and CDR2 are SGHRS and YFSETQ. Trimming removed 0 bases at V and 2 bases at J, with 9 bases between. This CDR3 is built from 15 residues.